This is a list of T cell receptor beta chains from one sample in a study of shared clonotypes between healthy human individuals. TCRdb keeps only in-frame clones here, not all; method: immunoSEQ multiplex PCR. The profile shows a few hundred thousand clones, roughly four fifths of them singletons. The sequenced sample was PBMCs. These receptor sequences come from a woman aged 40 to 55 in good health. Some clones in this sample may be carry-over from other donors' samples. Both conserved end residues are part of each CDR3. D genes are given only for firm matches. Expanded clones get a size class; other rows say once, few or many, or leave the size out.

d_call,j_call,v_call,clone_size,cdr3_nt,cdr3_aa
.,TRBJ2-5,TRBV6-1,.,TGTGCCAGCAACGGGCCGGGAGAGACCCAGTACTTC,CASNGPGETQYF
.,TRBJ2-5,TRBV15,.,TGTGCCACCAGCAGAGAACAGAGGGAGACCCAGTACTTC,CATSREQRETQYF
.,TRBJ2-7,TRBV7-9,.,TGTGCCAGCAGCTTAGGACCGTCCTACGAGCAGTACTTC,CASSLGPSYEQYF
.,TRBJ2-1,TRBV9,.,TGTGCCAGCAGCGTAGGGCCCGGGAATGAGCAGTTCTTC,CASSVGPGNEQFF
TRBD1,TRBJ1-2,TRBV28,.,TGTGCCACAAACTCAGGGGGGGGCGCCGGCTATGGCTACACCTTC,CATNSGGGAGYGYTF
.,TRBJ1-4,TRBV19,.,TGTGCCAGTAGTAGCCCCGGGGGGCCAACTAATGAAAAACTGTTTTTT,CASSSPGGPTNEKLFF
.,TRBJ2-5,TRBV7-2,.,TGTGCCAGCAGCTTAGAAGTTAGCGGCCTCCGGGGGGAGACCCAGTACTTC,CASSLEVSGLRGETQYF
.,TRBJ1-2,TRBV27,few,TGTGCCAGCAGTTTTCATCCGGCTAACTATGGCTACACCTTC,CASSFHPANYGYTF
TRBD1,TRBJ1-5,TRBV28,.,TGTGCCAGCAGTAGTCCCGGGACAGGGTTCGCCAATCAGCCCCAGCATTTT,CASSSPGTGFANQPQHF
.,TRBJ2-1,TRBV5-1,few,TGCGCCAGCAGCTCCGAACCCTCTGTCGGGGAGCAGTTCTTC,CASSSEPSVGEQFF
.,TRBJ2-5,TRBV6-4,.,TGTGCCAGCAGTGACACGGCAGGGGAGGGAGAGACCCAGTACTTC,CASSDTAGEGETQYF
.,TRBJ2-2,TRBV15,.,TGTGCCACCAGCAGACCCAGTGGGGCAGGGACTGTTACCGGGGAGCTGTTTTTT,CATSRPSGAGTVTGELFF
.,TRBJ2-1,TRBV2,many,TGTGCCAGCACCCGGACACTGAACTCCTACAATGAGCAGTTCTTC,CASTRTLNSYNEQFF
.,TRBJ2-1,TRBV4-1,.,TGCGCCAGCAGCCAAGATTTTGGGACCAGGGAGCAGTTCTTC,CASSQDFGTREQFF
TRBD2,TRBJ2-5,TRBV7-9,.,TGTGCCAGCATGGCGGGAGGGCTGGAGACCCAGTACTTC,CASMAGGLETQYF
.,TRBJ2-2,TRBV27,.,TGTGCCAGCAGTAGCTCTTTTAACACCGGGGAGCTGTTTTTT,CASSSSFNTGELFF
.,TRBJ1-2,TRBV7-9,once,TGTGCCAGCGGGTTCGGGGGTCGACGGGACTACACCTTC,CASGFGGRRDYTF
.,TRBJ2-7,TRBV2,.,TGTGCCAGCAGTCCCTCCACGGGGGTCCGATTTTTGGACTTC,CASSPSTGVRFLDF
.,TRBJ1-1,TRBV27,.,TGTGCCAGCAGTTTAAGTCCCGGAGGCACTGAAGCTTTCTTT,CASSLSPGGTEAFF
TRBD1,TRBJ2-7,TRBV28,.,TGTGCCAGCCAGCCAGGGGGCGTCTACGAGCAGTACTTC,CASQPGGVYEQYF
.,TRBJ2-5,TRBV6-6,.,TGTGCCAGCACCCCCCCCGGGGGTCCCATGTGGACCCAGTACTTC,CASTPPGGPMWTQYF
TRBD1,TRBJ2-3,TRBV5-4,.,TGTGCCAGCAGCTTGGACAGGGGAAACACAGATACGCAGTATTTT,CASSLDRGNTDTQYF
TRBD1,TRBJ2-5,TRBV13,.,TGTGCCAGTAAACGACAGGGGTACGGGGAGACCCAGTACTTC,CASKRQGYGETQYF
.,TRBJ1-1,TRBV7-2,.,TGTGCCAGCAGCTCCCGACCGAACACTGAAGCTTTCTTT,CASSSRPNTEAFF
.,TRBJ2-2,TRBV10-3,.,TGTGCCATCAGCCACAAGGGTCAGGGTACCTGGGAGCTGTTTTTT,CAISHKGQGTWELFF
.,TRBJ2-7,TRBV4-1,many,TGCGCCAGCAGCCAAGACGGTGTCTACGAGCAGTACTTC,CASSQDGVYEQYF
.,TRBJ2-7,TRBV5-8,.,TGTGCCAGCAGCTTGAACCCCGGCTTACTAGCCTCCTACGAGCAGTACTTC,CASSLNPGLLASYEQYF
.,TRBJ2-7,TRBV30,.,TGTGCCTGGAGAAGGGACTTAAGCTCCTACGAGCAGTACTTC,CAWRRDLSSYEQYF
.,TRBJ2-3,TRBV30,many,TGTGCCCGCGCGGATAGCACAGATACGCAGTATTTT,CARADSTDTQYF
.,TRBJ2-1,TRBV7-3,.,TGTGCCAGCAGCCAACAACAGGGTGGCAATGAGCAGTTCTTC,CASSQQQGGNEQFF
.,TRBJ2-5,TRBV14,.,TGTGCCAGCAGCCAAGATTGGGGTAGGGGAGAGACCCAGTACTTC,CASSQDWGRGETQYF
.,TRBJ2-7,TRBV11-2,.,TGTGCCAGCAGCCCGCGGACGACATCCTACGAGCAGTACTTC,CASSPRTTSYEQYF
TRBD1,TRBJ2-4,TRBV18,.,TGTGCCAGCTCATTCACGGGGACAGGGATTCACATTCAGTACTTC,CASSFTGTGIHIQYF
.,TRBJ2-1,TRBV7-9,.,TGTGCCAGCAGCGGCAGGGGACTACCTACCAATGAGCAGTTCTTC,CASSGRGLPTNEQFF
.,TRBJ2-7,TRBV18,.,TGTGCCAGCTCACCCGAGGTCGGGGCGTTCCCCCGGTGGGAGCAGTACTTC,CASSPEVGAFPRWEQYF
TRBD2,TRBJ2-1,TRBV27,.,TGTGCCAGCAAACCACTAGCGGGAGGGAGCAATGAGCAGTTCTTC,CASKPLAGGSNEQFF
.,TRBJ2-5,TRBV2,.,TGTGCCAGCAGTGAAGATAAGGGTGTGACCCAGTACTTC,CASSEDKGVTQYF
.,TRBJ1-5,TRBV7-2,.,TGTGCCAGCAGCTTAACAGACTCTCAGCCCCAGCATTTT,CASSLTDSQPQHF
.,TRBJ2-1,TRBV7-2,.,TGTGCCAGCAGCTTAGAGGTGGGAGAGGGCAATGAGCAGTTCTTC,CASSLEVGEGNEQFF
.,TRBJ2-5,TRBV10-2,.,TGCGCCAGCAGTGAGGGACCCCAAGAGACCCAGTACTTC,CASSEGPQETQYF